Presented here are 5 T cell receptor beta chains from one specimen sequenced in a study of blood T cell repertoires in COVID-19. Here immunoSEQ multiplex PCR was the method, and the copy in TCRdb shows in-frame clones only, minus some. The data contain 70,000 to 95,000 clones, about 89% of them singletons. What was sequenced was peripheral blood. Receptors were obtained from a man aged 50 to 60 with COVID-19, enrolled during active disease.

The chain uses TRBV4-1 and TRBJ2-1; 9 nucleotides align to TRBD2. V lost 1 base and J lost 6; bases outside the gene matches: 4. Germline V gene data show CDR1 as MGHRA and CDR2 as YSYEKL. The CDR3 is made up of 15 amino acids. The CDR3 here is CASSQGQAGGNEQFF. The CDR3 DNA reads TGCGCCAGCAGCCAAGGACAAGCGGGGGGCAATGAGCAGTTCTTC.

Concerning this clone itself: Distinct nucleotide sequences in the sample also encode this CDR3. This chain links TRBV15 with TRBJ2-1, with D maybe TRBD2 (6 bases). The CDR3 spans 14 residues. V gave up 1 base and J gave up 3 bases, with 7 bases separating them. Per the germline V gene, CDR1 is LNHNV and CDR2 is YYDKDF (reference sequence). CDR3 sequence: CATSRGGVYNEQFF. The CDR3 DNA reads TGTGCCACCAGCAGAGGGGGGGTCTACAATGAGCAGTTCTTC.

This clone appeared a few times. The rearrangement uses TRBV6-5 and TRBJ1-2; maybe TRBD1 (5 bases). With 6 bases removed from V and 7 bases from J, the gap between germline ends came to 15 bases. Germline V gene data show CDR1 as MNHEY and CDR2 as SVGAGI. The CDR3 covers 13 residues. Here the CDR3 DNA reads TGTGCCAGCAGCGACCGGGACGGGGGTGGCTACACCTTC. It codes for CASSDRDGGGYTF.

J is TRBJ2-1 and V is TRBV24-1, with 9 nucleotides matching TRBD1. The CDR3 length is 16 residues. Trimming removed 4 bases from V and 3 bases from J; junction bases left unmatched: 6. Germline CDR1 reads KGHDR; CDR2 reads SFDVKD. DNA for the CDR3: TGTGCCACCAGTGACCCGGGACAGGGACGCTACAATGAGCAGTTCTTC. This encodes CATSDPGQGRYNEQFF.

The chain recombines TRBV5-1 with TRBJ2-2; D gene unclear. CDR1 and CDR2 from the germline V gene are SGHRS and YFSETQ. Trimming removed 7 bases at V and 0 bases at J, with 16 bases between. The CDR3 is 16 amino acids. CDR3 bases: TGCGCCAGCTTATTGTATCCGCCTACGAACACCGGGGAGCTGTTTTTT. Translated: CASLLYPPTNTGELFF.